The 6 T cell receptor beta chains given below trace back to one sample, sequenced in a study of blood T cells in healthy people across ages (dated by TCRdb to about 2015). Library generation was performed with 5' RACE. For sequencing, an Illumina HiSeq 2500 was employed. A second about 6 to 11 cycle PCR used a sample-barcoded 5' primer and a J-beta primer mix. Clones were called with MiXCR by TCRdb after fastp trimmed the public reads at Q25, and only in-frame beta chains were retained. Entries are consolidated by CDR3 protein sequence, retaining the most common genes and DNA. The table for this sample lists about 1.1 million distinct CDR3 sequences; more than 30% of them were counted only once. The ten largest clones capture less than 15% of the sample. Sequenced material: blood. The receptors derive from a man between 18 and 29 years old in good health.

This clonotype was seen ten or more times. The rearrangement uses TRBV30 and TRBJ2-7; maybe TRBD2 (6 bases). This CDR3 contains 12 residues. Trimming cost V 4 bases and J 5 bases, with 12 bases left between them. Germline V gives CDR1 GTSNPN, CDR2 SVGIG (reference sequence). This CDR3 is CAWTSDENEQYF. CDR3 bases: TGTGCCTGGACTAGCGATGAGAACGAGCAGTACTTC.

V and J are TRBV6-2 or TRBV6-3 and TRBJ2-7; no clear D gene. CDR1 and CDR2 (germline): MNHEY, SVGEGT. Trimming removed 0 bases from V and 3 bases from J, with 9 bases in between. This CDR3 has 14 residues. In DNA form, the CDR3 reads TGTGCCAGCAGTTACTCGGTCTTTGTCTACGAGCAGTACTTC. Its translation: CASSYSVFVYEQYF.

Only a few counts were recorded for this clonotype. V is TRBV7-9 and J is TRBJ2-4; D not certain. Germline CDR1 reads SEHNR; CDR2 reads FQNEAQ (reference sequence). CDR3 length: 11 residues. The V end was cut by 5 bases, the J end by 15 bases, with 14 bases between. DNA for the CDR3: TGTGCCAGCAGCCACGACCATTCCCGGTACTTC. It yields the protein CASSHDHSRYF.

This clonotype has a single count. The chain employs TRBV10-3 and TRBJ1-3; the D is unclear. Per germline, CDR1 ENHRY and CDR2 SYGVKD. Between the trimmed V and J ends, which lost 0 bases and 0 bases, there was a span of 9 bases. This CDR3 has 16 amino acids. The DNA for the CDR3 is TGTGCCATCAGTGAGTCCGCCGATACCTCTGGAAACACCATATATTTT. Its translation is CAISESADTSGNTIYF.

The sample holds a few counts of this clonotype. The J gene is TRBJ1-5, the V gene TRBV12-3 or TRBV12-4, with D possibly being TRBD1 (6 bases). The CDR3 has 19 amino acids. V gave up 2 bases and J gave up 2 bases, with 22 bases separating them. DNA for the CDR3: TGTGCCAGCAGTTTAAATCCCGGACCGGGGGGCATGGGCAATCAGCCCCAGCATTTT. As protein: CASSLNPGPGGMGNQPQHF.

This chain uses TRBV27 with TRBJ2-5, with TRBD2 identical over 11 bases. CDR3 length: 15 residues. The V segment lost 1 base and the J segment 5 bases; nucleotides outside the gene matches: 3. Germline CDR1 MNHEY, CDR2 SMNVEV (reference sequence). The CDR3 DNA reads TGTGCCAGCAGTTTATTAGCGGGGGGGTGGGAGACCCAGTACTTC. Translated, it gives CASSLLAGGWETQYF.